The entry below describes one TCR beta chain. CDR3 length: 14 residues. CDR1 is SGHAT, CDR2 FQNNGV, per germline. With V trimmed by 2 bases and J by 6 bases, 3 bases remained unmatched. Authors' processing steps: Quantification of nucleated cells was approximated via reference gene primer amplification. TCRdb's copy holds only in-frame clones and misses some; the assay was immunoSEQ multiplex PCR. From that table come the V and J calls and clone size; the DNA was used to work out D and trimming. This table holds fewer than 350,000 clones, approximately 80% found once. This sample stems from a study of blood T cell repertoires in COVID-19. Study overall: The United States, Italy and Spain provided the acute and convalescent COVID-19 samples. The cDNA or gDNA used as material had been derived from T cells, B-cell-depleted T cells, or PBMCs.

The chain uses TRBV11-2 and TRBJ2-1, with 8 bases that match TRBD2. The sequence came from a woman aged 60-70 years with active or convalescent COVID-19. Sequenced sample: peripheral blood. CDR3 nucleotides: TGTGCCAGCAGCTTATCCGGGGGGGTCAATGAGCAGTTCTTC. Protein sequence: CASSLSGGVNEQFF.